This T cell receptor beta chain was sequenced for a study of T-cell memory formation after mild COVID-19. The wider study: TCR clustering was largely donor specific. Study conclusions and caveats: Contracting clones localized mainly to CM and EM when CD4+ and mainly to EMRA when CD8+. Clones contracting over day 15 to 85 were CD4/CD8 balanced, with later expanders leaning CD4+. Some SARS-CoV-2-responding clones were already detected in memory before infection.

This CDR3 contains 12 residues. The ends were cut back, 0 bases at V and 12 bases at J, with 12 bases in the middle. CDR1 is LNHNV, CDR2 YYDKDF, per germline (reference sequence). TCRdb re-called the 5' RACE reads through MiXCR, storing one row per CDR3 protein. The data show approximately 190,000 distinct CDR3 sequences, roughly 18% seen once. Points on this clonotype: Its antigen is currently unknown.

The chain is built from TRBV15 and TRBJ2-7; possible D gene TRBD1, 6 bases. The sequence was obtained from an adult woman who had mild COVID-19 (a few samples of this study predate the infection). Cell type and time point are not known. The specimen was PBMCs or a T cell subset sorted from them (not recorded which). The CDR3 sequence: CATSRETGKVYF. CDR3 DNA: TGTGCCACCAGCAGAGAAACAGGGAAAGTGTACTTC.